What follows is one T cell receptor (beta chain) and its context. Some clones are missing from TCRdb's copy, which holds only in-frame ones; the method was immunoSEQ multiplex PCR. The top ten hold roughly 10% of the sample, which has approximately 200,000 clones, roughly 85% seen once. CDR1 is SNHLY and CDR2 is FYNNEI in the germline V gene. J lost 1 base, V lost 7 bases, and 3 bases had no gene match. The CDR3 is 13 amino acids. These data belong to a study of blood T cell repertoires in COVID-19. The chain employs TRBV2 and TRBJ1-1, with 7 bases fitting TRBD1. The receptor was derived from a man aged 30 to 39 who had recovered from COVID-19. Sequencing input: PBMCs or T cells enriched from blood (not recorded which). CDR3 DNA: TGTGCCAGCAAGGGGGCAAGGAACACTGAAGCTTTCTTT. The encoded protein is CASKGARNTEAFF.